The clone carrying this T cell receptor (beta chain) appeared many times. Its antigen remains unknown. The sample originates from a study of human T cells and chemical hapten exposure. Study as a whole: Small pooled library volume differences chiefly drove per-sample TCR yield variation. General observations from the study: No change in TCRs above 1 in 1000 frequency was produced by DPC sensitization.

As to time point: healthy volunteer bleed at 6 weeks. Unfractionated whole blood served as the source for total RNA extraction. Individual cDNA molecules each carried unique molecular identifiers attached by the library. Original processing methods: With a range of about 23,224 to 690,600, the median per sample was about 87,000 TCRs. TCRdb re-analysed the RACE reads in MiXCR, keeping a single row per CDR3 protein. These V and J calls are TCRdb output, not the study's own analysis. The repertoire includes over 35,000 distinct CDR3 sequences, about 4% of them detected once, and around 5.7% sits in the top ten. The CDR3 is 16 residues long. Trimming removed 2 bases from V and 7 bases from J; junction bases left unmatched: 6. Germline V lookup: CDR1 SGHAT, CDR2 FQNNGV.

The receptor's source is a human donor in good health. Some clones in this sample may be carry-over from other donors' samples. Sequenced sample: whole blood. The gene calls are TRBV11-2 and TRBJ2-1, with 12 bases fitting TRBD1. The CDR3 loop reads CASSLRRGQGANEQFF. The CDR3 DNA is TGTGCCAGCAGCTTAAGGAGGGGACAGGGGGCTAATGAGCAGTTCTTC.